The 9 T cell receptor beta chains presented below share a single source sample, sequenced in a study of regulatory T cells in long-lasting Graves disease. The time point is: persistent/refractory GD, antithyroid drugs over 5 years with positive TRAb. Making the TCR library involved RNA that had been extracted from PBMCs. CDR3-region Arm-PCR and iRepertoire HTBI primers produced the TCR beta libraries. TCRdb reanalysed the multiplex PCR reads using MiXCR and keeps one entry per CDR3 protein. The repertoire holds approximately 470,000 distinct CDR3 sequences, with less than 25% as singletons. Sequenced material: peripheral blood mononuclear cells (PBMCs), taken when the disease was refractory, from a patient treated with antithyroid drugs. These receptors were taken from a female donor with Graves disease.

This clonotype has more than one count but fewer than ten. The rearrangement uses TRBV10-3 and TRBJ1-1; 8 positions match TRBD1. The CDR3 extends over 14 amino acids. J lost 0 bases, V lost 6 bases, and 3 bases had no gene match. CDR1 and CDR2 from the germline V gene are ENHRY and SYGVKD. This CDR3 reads CAIRQGGLNTEAFF. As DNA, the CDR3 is TGTGCCATCAGACAGGGGGGATTGAACACTGAAGCTTTCTTT.

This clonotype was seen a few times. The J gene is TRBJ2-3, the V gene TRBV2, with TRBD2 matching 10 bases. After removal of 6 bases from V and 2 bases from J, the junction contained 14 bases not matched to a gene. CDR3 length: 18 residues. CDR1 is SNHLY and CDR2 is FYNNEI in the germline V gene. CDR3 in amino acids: CASSSRWTSGQLTDTQYF. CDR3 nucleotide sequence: TGTGCCAGCAGCTCAAGGTGGACTAGCGGACAACTCACAGATACGCAGTATTTT.

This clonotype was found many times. CDR3 DNA: TGTGCCAGCAGTCCAAGGCTGGGACAGGGGAATCAGCCCCAGCATTTT. This sequence encodes CASSPRLGQGNQPQHF. J is TRBJ1-5 and V is TRBV28; TRBD1 matches 10 bases. Germline V gene sequence: CDR1 MDHEN, CDR2 SYDVKM. CDR3 size: 16 residues. V trimming: 5 bases; J trimming: 4 bases; junction bases outside the gene matches: 8.

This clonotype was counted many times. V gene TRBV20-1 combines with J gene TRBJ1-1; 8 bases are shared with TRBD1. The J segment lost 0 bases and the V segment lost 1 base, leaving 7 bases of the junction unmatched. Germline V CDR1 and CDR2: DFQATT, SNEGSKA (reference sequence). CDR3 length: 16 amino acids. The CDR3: CSARGNRGGLNTEAFF. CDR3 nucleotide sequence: TGCAGTGCTAGAGGGAACAGGGGGGGATTGAACACTGAAGCTTTCTTT.

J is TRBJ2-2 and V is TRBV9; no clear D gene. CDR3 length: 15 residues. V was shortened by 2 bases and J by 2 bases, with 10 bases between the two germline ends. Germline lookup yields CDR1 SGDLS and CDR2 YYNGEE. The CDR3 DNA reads TGTGCCAGCAGCGTTGGGCCGCCCAACACCGGGGAGCTGTTTTTT. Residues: CASSVGPPNTGELFF.

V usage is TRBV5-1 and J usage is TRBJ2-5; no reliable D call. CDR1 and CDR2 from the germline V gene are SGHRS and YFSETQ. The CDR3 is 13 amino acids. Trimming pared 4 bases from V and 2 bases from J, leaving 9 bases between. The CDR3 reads CASSPAGQETQYF. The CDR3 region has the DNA TGCGCCAGCAGCCCCGCTGGACAAGAGACCCAGTACTTC. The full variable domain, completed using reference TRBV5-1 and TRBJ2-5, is KAGVTQTPRYLIKTRGQQVTLSCSPISGHRSVSWYQQTPGQGLQFLFEYFSETQRNKGNFPGRFSGRQFSNSRSEMNVSTLELGDSALYLCASSPAGQETQYFGPGTRLLVL.

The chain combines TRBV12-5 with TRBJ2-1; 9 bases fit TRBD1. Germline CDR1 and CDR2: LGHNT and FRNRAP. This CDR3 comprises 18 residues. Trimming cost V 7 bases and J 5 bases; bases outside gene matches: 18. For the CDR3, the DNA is TGTGCTAGTGCCACAAGAAGTTGGGGACAGGGTTCCCACAATGAGCAGTTCTTC. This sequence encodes CASATRSWGQGSHNEQFF.

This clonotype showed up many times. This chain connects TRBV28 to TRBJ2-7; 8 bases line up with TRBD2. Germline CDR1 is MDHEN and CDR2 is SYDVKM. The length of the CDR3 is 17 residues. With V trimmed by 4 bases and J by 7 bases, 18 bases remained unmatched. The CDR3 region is CASSSGTRQILRREQYF. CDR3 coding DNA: TGTGCCAGCAGTTCCGGGACTAGACAGATCCTACGTAGGGAGCAGTACTTC.

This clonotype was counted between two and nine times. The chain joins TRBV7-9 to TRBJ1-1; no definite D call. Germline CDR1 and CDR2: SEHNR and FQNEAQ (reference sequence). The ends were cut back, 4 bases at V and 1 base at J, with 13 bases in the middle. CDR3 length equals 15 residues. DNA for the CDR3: TGTGCCAGCAGCTCTGGGTGGCTACCGAACACTGAAGCTTTCTTT. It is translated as CASSSGWLPNTEAFF.